These 22 T cell receptor beta chains share one sample of origin, sequenced in a study of cytomegalovirus exposure and HLA in healthy donors. PCR involved 60 Vbeta and 13 Jbeta primers. Some clones are missing from TCRdb's copy, which holds only in-frame ones; the method was immunoSEQ multiplex PCR. The data hold approximately 140,000 clones, with roughly 77% observed a single time. The sample comprised PBMCs. These receptors were taken from a human donor in good health.

CDR3 DNA sequence: TGTGCCAGCTCACGACGACAGACTCGGGGTAGCGGTTCCTACGAGCAGTACTTC. Translation: CASSRRQTRGSGSYEQYF. V is TRBV18 and J is TRBJ2-7; tentatively, D is TRBD2 (6 bases). This CDR3 spans 18 amino acids. The germline V gene has CDR1 KGHSH and CDR2 LQKENI. Trimming stripped 4 bases from V and 1 base from J, with 23 bases between.

The V and J genes are TRBV9 and TRBJ2-1; 10 bases match TRBD2. CDR1 is SGDLS, CDR2 YYNGEE, per germline. The CDR3 covers 18 residues. The J segment lost 0 bases and the V segment lost 3 bases, leaving 9 bases of the junction unmatched. This CDR3 is CASSARSVAGGSYNEQFF. Written as DNA, the CDR3 is TGTGCCAGCAGCGCCCGCTCGGTAGCGGGAGGCTCCTACAATGAGCAGTTCTTC. The variable domain in full, completed from reference TRBV9 and TRBJ2-1, reads DSGVTQTPKHLITATGQRVTLRCSPRSGDLSVYWYQQSLDQGLQFLIQYYNGEERAKGNILERFSAQQFPDLHSELNLSSLELGDSALYFCASSARSVAGGSYNEQFFGPGTRLTVL.

V gene TRBV6-6 combines with J gene TRBJ1-3; D is unresolved. The V and J ends lost 6 bases and 3 bases respectively, with 12 bases between them. Germline CDR1 MNHNY, CDR2 SVGAGI (reference sequence). The CDR3 has 14 residues. CDR3 DNA: TGTGCCAGCAGCACGACTAAATTTGGAAACACCATATATTTT. This gives the protein CASSTTKFGNTIYF.

The CDR3 DNA reads as TGTGCCATCAGTGAGGCCTCACCTATAACTAATGAAAAACTGTTTTTT. Translating it yields CAISEASPITNEKLFF. The chain uses TRBV10-3 and TRBJ1-4, with D uncertain. V was trimmed by 2 bases and J by 1 base, leaving 11 bases between them. Germline lookup yields CDR1 ENHRY and CDR2 SYGVKD. The CDR3 runs to 16 residues.

This chain links TRBV2 with TRBJ2-1; weak D call: TRBD2 (6 bases). Trimming pared 0 bases from V and 5 bases from J, leaving 17 bases between. CDR1 and CDR2 from the germline V gene are SNHLY and FYNNEI. This CDR3 contains 17 residues. CDR3 region: CASSEAKLGRTNNEQFF. DNA for the CDR3: TGTGCCAGCAGTGAAGCGAAACTTGGCAGGACTAACAATGAGCAGTTCTTC.

This rearrangement joins TRBV6-1 to TRBJ1-6, with D unresolved. Trimming removed 2 bases from V and 7 bases from J, with 6 bases in between. The CDR3 runs to 13 residues. CDR1 is MNHNS and CDR2 is SASEGT in the germline V gene. CDR3 bases: TGTGCCAGCAGTGAACTCGGGAATTCACCCCTCCACTTT. Translated, it gives CASSELGNSPLHF.

Turning to this clone: One end of the junction does not line up with germline, which may come from a read error. J is TRBJ1-2 and V is TRBV29-1; 9 nucleotides match TRBD1. The CDR3 loop spans 15 amino acids. Per germline, CDR1 SQVTM and CDR2 ANQGSEA. The CDR3 DNA is TGCAGCGTTGAGCTACCACAGGGGGCTCGTGATGGCTACCCCTTC. Its translation: CSVELPQGARDGYPF.

The chain carries TRBV6-1 and TRBJ1-1, with unresolved D. This CDR3 is built from 15 residues. The V end was cut by 9 bases, the J end by 1 base, with 18 bases between. CDR1 is MNHNS and CDR2 is SASEGT in the germline V gene. CDR3 sequence reads: CASPRVGVWNTEAFF. The CDR3 DNA reads as TGTGCCAGTCCCCGGGTGGGTGTCTGGAACACTGAAGCTTTCTTT.

The V and J genes are TRBV7-8 and TRBJ1-4; D gene ambiguous. CDR1 and CDR2 from the germline V gene are SGHVS and FQNEAQ. Trimming stripped 3 bases from V and 8 bases from J, with 10 bases between. The CDR3 contains 13 residues. In DNA form, the CDR3 reads TGTGCCAGCAGCTTTCCGGGAAACGAAAAACTGTTTTTT. Its protein is CASSFPGNEKLFF.

This clone was picked up one time. The gene calls are TRBV29-1 and TRBJ1-2; D gene ambiguous. The V end lost 1 base, the J end lost 8 bases, and 11 bases lay between the germline ends. Germline V gene data show CDR1 as SQVTM and CDR2 as ANQGSEA. The CDR3 consists of 12 residues. CDR3 coding DNA: TGCAGCGTTGAAGGCGGCAGAGGCGGCTACACCTTC. Translation gives CSVEGGRGGYTF.

J is TRBJ1-2 and V is TRBV18; the match to TRBD1 covers 8 bases. Trimming took 3 bases from V and 7 from J; bases not matched to a gene: 7. Germline-derived CDR1 and CDR2 are KGHSH and LQKENI. This CDR3 is 14 amino acids long. The DNA for the CDR3 is TGTGCCAGCTCACCTTCAGGGGGCGCAGGTGGCTACACCTTC. Translation gives CASSPSGGAGGYTF.

The V call is TRBV5-4, the J call TRBJ1-1; 9 bases are shared with TRBD1. Germline V gene lookup returns CDR1 SGHNT and CDR2 YYREEE (reference sequence). The CDR3 is 14 amino acids. J gave up 6 bases and V 0 bases, and 3 bases lay outside the gene matches. The DNA of the CDR3 is TGTGCCAGCAGCTTGGGGGACAGGGACGCTGAAGCTTTCTTT. As protein: CASSLGDRDAEAFF. The full variable domain, in which reference TRBV5-4 and TRBJ1-1 provide the parts outside the CDR3, is ETGVTQSPTHLIKTRGQQVTLRCSSQSGHNTVSWYQQALGQGPQFIFQYYREEENGRGNFPPRFSGLQFPNYSSELNVNALELDDSALYLCASSLGDRDAEAFFGQGTRLTVV.

This rearrangement joins TRBV5-6 to TRBJ1-6; D gene ambiguous. Looked up from germline, CDR1 is SGHDT and CDR2 is YYEEEE. Deletions cut 1 base from V and 6 bases from J, with 11 bases between. This CDR3 comprises 15 residues. The CDR3, as DNA: TGTGCCAGCAGCTTGATACGCAACTCTAATTCACCCCTCCACTTT. Protein product: CASSLIRNSNSPLHF.

The chain is built from TRBV5-1 and TRBJ2-3; 15 bases are a match to TRBD2. J gave up 6 bases and V 3 bases, and 5 bases lay outside the gene matches. Germline V gene lookup returns CDR1 SGHRS and CDR2 YFSETQ. The CDR3 length is 16 residues. As DNA, the CDR3 is TGCGCCAGCAGCTACGGGACTAGCGGGAGGATTGATACGCAGTATTTT. It encodes CASSYGTSGRIDTQYF.

Remarks on this clone: This specimen includes other DNA sequences encoding the same CDR3. This sequence joins TRBV27 and TRBJ2-3; 9 bases line up with TRBD2. Germline V lookup: CDR1 MNHEY, CDR2 SMNVEV (reference sequence). V lost 3 bases and J lost 7; bases outside the gene matches: 14. The CDR3 spans 17 residues. The CDR3 is CASSFKGAGGFEYTQYF. The DNA of the CDR3 is TGTGCCAGCAGTTTTAAAGGTGCGGGGGGGTTCGAGTATACGCAGTATTTT.

The chain employs TRBV19 and TRBJ2-5; 8 bases agree with TRBD1. CDR1 and CDR2 (germline): LNHDA, SQIVND (reference sequence). This CDR3 has 13 amino acids. The ends lost 4 bases at V and 5 bases at J; junction bases unmatched: 3. The CDR3 DNA reads TGTGCCAGTAGTACCAGGGGGCGGGAGACCCAGTACTTC. Protein product: CASSTRGRETQYF.

The J gene is TRBJ2-3, the V gene TRBV9; D perhaps matches TRBD1 (6 bases). Germline CDR1 reads SGDLS; CDR2 reads YYNGEE. The V and J ends lost 3 bases and 0 bases respectively, with 8 bases between them. The CDR3 totals 14 residues. The CDR3 DNA is TGTGCCAGCAGCGCACAGGGTAGCACAGATACGCAGTATTTT. Its translation is CASSAQGSTDTQYF.

This chain connects TRBV27 to TRBJ2-1, with TRBD1 matching 10 bases. The CDR3 loop spans 12 amino acids. Per germline, CDR1 MNHEY and CDR2 SMNVEV (reference sequence). Trimming removed 7 bases from V and 10 bases from J; junction bases left unmatched: 4. The CDR3 is CASTTGGNEQFF. The CDR3 bases are TGTGCCAGCACGACAGGGGGCAACGAGCAGTTCTTC.

The chain uses TRBV10-3 and TRBJ1-1; D unclear. The CDR3 runs to 15 residues. Germline V gene sequence: CDR1 ENHRY, CDR2 SYGVKD. The V gene lost 6 bases and the J gene lost 1 base, with 15 bases spanning the gap. The CDR3 DNA sequence: TGTGCCATCAGGGAGACTACTTCCCCGAACACTGAAGCTTTCTTT. Amino acid sequence: CAIRETTSPNTEAFF.

This clone was recorded a few times. The CDR3: CASSPGGGGQGSGQPQHF. Written as DNA, the CDR3 is TGTGCCAGCAGCCCCGGCGGCGGCGGACAGGGTTCGGGGCAGCCCCAGCATTTT. This chain links TRBV7-2 with TRBJ1-5; 8 bases align to TRBD1. This CDR3 spans 18 amino acids. Per germline, CDR1 SGHTA and CDR2 FQGNSA. J gave up 7 bases and V 5 bases, and 19 bases lay outside the gene matches. Full variable domain (outside the CDR3, taken from reference TRBV7-2 and TRBJ1-5): GAGVSQSPSNKVTEKGKDVELRCDPISGHTALYWYRQSLGQGLEFLIYFQGNSAPDKSGLPSDRFSAERTGGSVSTLTIQRTQQEDSAVYLCASSPGGGGQGSGQPQHFGDGTRLSIL.

J is TRBJ2-2 and V is TRBV5-1; 9 nucleotides match TRBD2. The V gene's germline CDR1 is SGHRS and CDR2 YFSETQ. Germline trimming cut 1 base from V and 0 bases from J; bases unmatched to any gene: 4. The CDR3 spans 17 residues. CDR3: CASSLSPSGTNTGELFF. As DNA, the CDR3 is TGCGCCAGCAGCTTGAGCCCTAGCGGGACGAACACCGGGGAGCTGTTTTTT.

The rearrangement links TRBV5-6 to TRBJ1-1; D remains ambiguous. Looked up from germline, CDR1 is SGHDT and CDR2 is YYEEEE. V was cut by 3 bases and J by 6 bases, with 6 bases left in between. This CDR3 has 11 residues. CDR3 sequence reads: CASSSGAEAFF. Written as DNA, the CDR3 is TGTGCCAGCAGCTCCGGTGCTGAAGCTTTCTTT.